This is a list of T cell receptor beta chains from one sample in a study of cytomegalovirus exposure and HLA in healthy donors. Produced via immunoSEQ multiplex PCR; TCRdb's table is partial and in-frame only. Here the sample spans under 40,000 clones, approximately 79% being singletons. Specimen: PBMCs. The receptors come from a woman in her twenties or thirties in good health and CMV-seropositive. Each CDR3 is given with its conserved first and last residue. The D gene is left open where the match is weak. Clone sizes are given selectively: once, few, many, or a class where the clone is expanded.

size: .; D: .; J: TRBJ1-1; V: TRBV7-2; DNA: TGTGCCAGCAGCCCTAGGGGTTCGGAAGCTTTCTTT; CDR3: CASSPRGSEAFF
size: .; D: .; J: TRBJ2-6; V: TRBV28; DNA: TGTGCCAGCAGCCGAAGGACTGCCGCCGTCCTGACTTTC; CDR3: CASSRRTAAVLTF
size: .; D: .; J: TRBJ1-1; V: TRBV29-1; DNA: TGCAGCGTTGTTGCAGGGAAAACTGAAGCTTTCTTT; CDR3: CSVVAGKTEAFF
size: .; D: TRBD2; J: TRBJ2-1; V: TRBV7-6; DNA: TGTGCCAGCAGCCCCCAGCCGCGGGGGATGACCAATGAGCAGTTCTTC; CDR3: CASSPQPRGMTNEQFF
size: .; D: .; J: TRBJ1-5; V: TRBV20-1; DNA: TGCAGTGTTGAGGATCAGCCCCAGCATTTT; CDR3: CSVEDQPQHF
size: .; D: .; J: TRBJ2-7; V: TRBV5-1; DNA: TGCGCCAGCAGCGGGGCCGACCGCTCCTACGAGCAGTACTTC; CDR3: CASSGADRSYEQYF
size: .; D: TRBD1; J: TRBJ1-1; V: TRBV6-1; DNA: TGTGCCAGCAAATGGGACAGGGAGAACACTGAAGCTTTCTTT; CDR3: CASKWDRENTEAFF
size: .; D: .; J: TRBJ2-1; V: TRBV13; DNA: TGTGCCAGCAGCTTAGTATGGGAGGGGGACAATGAGCAGTTCTTC; CDR3: CASSLVWEGDNEQFF
size: .; D: .; J: TRBJ1-4; V: TRBV10-3; DNA: TGTGCCATCAGTGAGAGACAGGAAGAAAAACTGTTTTTT; CDR3: CAISERQEEKLFF
size: once; D: .; J: TRBJ2-3; V: TRBV7-9; DNA: TGTGCCAGCAGTCGCGGGACTCCAGGGCAGTATTTT; CDR3: CASSRGTPGQYF
size: .; D: .; J: TRBJ1-6; V: TRBV2; DNA: TGTGCCAGCATGGTGGAGTCGCGATCACCCCTCCACTTT; CDR3: CASMVESRSPLHF
size: .; D: TRBD2; J: TRBJ2-5; V: TRBV2; DNA: TGTGCCAGCAGGCACACTAGCGGGGCCTACCAAGAGACCCAGTACTTC; CDR3: CASRHTSGAYQETQYF
size: .; D: TRBD2; J: TRBJ2-1; V: TRBV5-1; DNA: TGCGCCAGCAGCTTGGATCCTAGCGGGAAAGGCGTCGTTTACAATGAGCAGTTCTTC; CDR3: CASSLDPSGKGVVYNEQFF
size: .; D: TRBD1; J: TRBJ1-2; V: TRBV5-1; DNA: TGCGCCAGCAGCTTGGCCGGGTATGGACAGGAGAGCTACACCTTC; CDR3: CASSLAGYGQESYTF
size: .; D: .; J: TRBJ1-4; V: TRBV5-1; DNA: TGCGCCAGCAGCCCGGGGAGGGGCACTAATGAAAAACTGTTTTTT; CDR3: CASSPGRGTNEKLFF
size: .; D: .; J: TRBJ1-2; V: TRBV5-1; DNA: TGCGCCAGCAGCTTGGGAGACAGGCTGGGGTATGGCTACCCCTTC; CDR3: CASSLGDRLGYGYPF
size: .; D: .; J: TRBJ1-2; V: TRBV30; DNA: TGTGCCTGGAGTAGCCATGCTCCTTATGGCTACACCTTC; CDR3: CAWSSHAPYGYTF
size: .; D: TRBD2; J: TRBJ2-1; V: TRBV2; DNA: TGTGCCAGCAGTGGTCTAGCGGGGAAAGACAATGAGCAGTTCTTC; CDR3: CASSGLAGKDNEQFF
size: .; D: TRBD1; J: TRBJ2-7; V: TRBV5-4; DNA: TGTGCCAGCAGACCAACAGGGGGCTCCTACGAGCAGTACTTC; CDR3: CASRPTGGSYEQYF
size: once; D: .; J: TRBJ1-5; V: TRBV30; DNA: TGTGCCTGGAGAGGGGCAGGGCTCTCCAATCAGCCCCAGCATTTT; CDR3: CAWRGAGLSNQPQHF
size: few; D: .; J: TRBJ1-4; V: TRBV28; DNA: TGTGCCAGCAGTTTATTTGTGACGGGTCGGGGGGAAAAACTGTTTTTT; CDR3: CASSLFVTGRGEKLFF
size: .; D: .; J: TRBJ1-1; V: TRBV7-2; DNA: TGTGCCAGCAGCGCATCGTTCAGGGGAGCTGAAGCTTTCTTT; CDR3: CASSASFRGAEAFF
size: .; D: TRBD2; J: TRBJ2-3; V: TRBV5-6; DNA: TGTGCCAGCAGCTTGGGATTAGCGGGGGGTTCGACAGATACGCAGTATTTT; CDR3: CASSLGLAGGSTDTQYF
size: .; D: .; J: TRBJ1-5; V: TRBV6-6; DNA: TGTGCCAGCTTACAAGCAGGAACTAGCAATCAGCCCCAGCATTTT; CDR3: CASLQAGTSNQPQHF
size: .; D: .; J: TRBJ2-7; V: TRBV19; DNA: TGTGCCAGTAGGTACCGGGGCGAGCAGTACTTC; CDR3: CASRYRGEQYF
size: few; D: .; J: TRBJ2-7; V: TRBV5-4; DNA: TGTGCCAGCAGCTTTGGACTCTACGAGCAGTACTTC; CDR3: CASSFGLYEQYF
size: .; D: .; J: TRBJ2-2; V: TRBV7-8; DNA: TGTGCCAGCAGCCCCAGGGGGGAGCTGTTTTTT; CDR3: CASSPRGELFF
size: .; D: TRBD2; J: TRBJ2-7; V: TRBV6-5; DNA: TGTGCCAGCACTAGGGGACTAGGGTCCTACGAGCAGTACTTC; CDR3: CASTRGLGSYEQYF
size: .; D: .; J: TRBJ1-3; V: TRBV13; DNA: TGTGCCAGCAGCACGGGGATGGGGGGTTCTGGAAACACCATATATTTT; CDR3: CASSTGMGGSGNTIYF